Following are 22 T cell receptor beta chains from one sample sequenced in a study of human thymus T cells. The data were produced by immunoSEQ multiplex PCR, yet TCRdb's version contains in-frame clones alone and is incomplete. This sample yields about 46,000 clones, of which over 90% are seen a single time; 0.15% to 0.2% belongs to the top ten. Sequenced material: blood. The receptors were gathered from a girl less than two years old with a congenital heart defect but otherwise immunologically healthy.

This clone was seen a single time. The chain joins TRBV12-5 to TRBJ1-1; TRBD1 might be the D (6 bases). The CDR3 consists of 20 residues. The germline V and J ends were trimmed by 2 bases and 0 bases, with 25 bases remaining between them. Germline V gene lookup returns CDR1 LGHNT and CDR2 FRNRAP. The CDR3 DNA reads TGTGCTAGTGGTTTGTTGTCCGACAGGCCGAATTTATTGATGAACACTGAAGCTTTCTTT. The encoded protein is CASGLLSDRPNLLMNTEAFF.

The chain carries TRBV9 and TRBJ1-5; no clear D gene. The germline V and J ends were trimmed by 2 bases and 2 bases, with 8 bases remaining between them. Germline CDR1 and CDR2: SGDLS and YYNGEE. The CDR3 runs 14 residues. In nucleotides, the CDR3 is TGTGCCAGCAGCGTCGAGGGAGGCAATCAGCCCCAGCATTTT. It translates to CASSVEGGNQPQHF.

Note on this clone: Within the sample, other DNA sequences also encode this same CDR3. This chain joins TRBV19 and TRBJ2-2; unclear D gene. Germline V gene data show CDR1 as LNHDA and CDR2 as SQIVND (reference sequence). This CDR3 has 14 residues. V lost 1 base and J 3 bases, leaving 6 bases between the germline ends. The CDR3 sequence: CASSIGTYTGELFF. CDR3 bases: TGTGCCAGTAGTATAGGGACCTACACCGGGGAGCTGTTTTTT. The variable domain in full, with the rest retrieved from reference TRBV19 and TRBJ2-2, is DGGITQSPKYLFRKEGQNVTLSCEQNLNHDAMYWYRQDPGQGLRLIYYSQIVNDFQKGDIAEGYSVSREKKESFPLTVTSAQKNPTAFYLCASSIGTYTGELFFGEGSRLTVL.

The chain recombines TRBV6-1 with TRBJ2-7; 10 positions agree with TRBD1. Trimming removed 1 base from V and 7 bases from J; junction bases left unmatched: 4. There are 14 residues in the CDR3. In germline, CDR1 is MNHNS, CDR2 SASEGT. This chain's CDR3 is CASSEGQGAGEQYF. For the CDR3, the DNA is TGTGCCAGCAGTGAAGGACAGGGGGCTGGGGAGCAGTACTTC.

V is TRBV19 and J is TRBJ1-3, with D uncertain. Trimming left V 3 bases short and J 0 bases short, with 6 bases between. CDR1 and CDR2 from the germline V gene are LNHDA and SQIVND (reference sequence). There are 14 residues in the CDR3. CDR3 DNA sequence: TGTGCCAGTAGTATCGCGAGCTCTGGAAACACCATATATTTT. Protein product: CASSIASSGNTIYF.

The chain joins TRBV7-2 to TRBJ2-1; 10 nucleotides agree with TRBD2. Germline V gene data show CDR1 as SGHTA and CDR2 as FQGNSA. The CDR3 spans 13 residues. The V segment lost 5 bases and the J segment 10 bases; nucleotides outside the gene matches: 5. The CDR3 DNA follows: TGTGCCAGCAGCCCCCAGCGGGGGGGAGAGCAGTTCTTC. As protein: CASSPQRGGEQFF. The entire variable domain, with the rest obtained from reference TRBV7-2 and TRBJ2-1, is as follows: GAGVSQSPSNKVTEKGKDVELRCDPISGHTALYWYRQSLGQGLEFLIYFQGNSAPDKSGLPSDRFSAERTGGSVSTLTIQRTQQEDSAVYLCASSPQRGGEQFFGPGTRLTVL.

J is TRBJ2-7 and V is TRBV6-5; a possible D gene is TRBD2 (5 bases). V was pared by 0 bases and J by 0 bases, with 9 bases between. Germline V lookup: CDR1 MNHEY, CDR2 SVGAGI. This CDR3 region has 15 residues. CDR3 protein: CASSYSRGNSYEQYF. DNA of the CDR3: TGTGCCAGCAGTTACTCACGGGGAAACTCCTACGAGCAGTACTTC.

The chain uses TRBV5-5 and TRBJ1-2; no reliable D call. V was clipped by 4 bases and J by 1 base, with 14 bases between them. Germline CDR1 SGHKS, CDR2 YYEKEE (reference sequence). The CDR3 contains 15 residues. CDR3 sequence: CASSPRPGFNYGYTF. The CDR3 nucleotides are TGTGCCAGCAGCCCGAGGCCAGGTTTTAACTATGGCTACACCTTC.

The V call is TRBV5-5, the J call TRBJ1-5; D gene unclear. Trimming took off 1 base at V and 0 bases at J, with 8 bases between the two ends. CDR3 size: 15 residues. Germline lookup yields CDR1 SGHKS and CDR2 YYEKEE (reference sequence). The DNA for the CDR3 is TGTGCCAGCAGCTTGATTGCGGTTAGCAATCAGCCCCAGCATTTT. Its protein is CASSLIAVSNQPQHF.

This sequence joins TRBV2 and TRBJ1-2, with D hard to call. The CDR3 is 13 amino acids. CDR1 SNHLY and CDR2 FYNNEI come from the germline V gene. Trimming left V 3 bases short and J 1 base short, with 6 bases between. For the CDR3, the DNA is TGTGCCAGCAGTGACAGGAATAACTATGGCTACACCTTC. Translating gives CASSDRNNYGYTF.

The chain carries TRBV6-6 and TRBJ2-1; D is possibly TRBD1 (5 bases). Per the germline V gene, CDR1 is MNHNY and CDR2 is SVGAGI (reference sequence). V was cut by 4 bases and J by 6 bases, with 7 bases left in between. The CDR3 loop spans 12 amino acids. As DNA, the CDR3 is TGTGCCAGCAGTTCCAGGGTCAATGAGCAGTTCTTC. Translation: CASSSRVNEQFF.

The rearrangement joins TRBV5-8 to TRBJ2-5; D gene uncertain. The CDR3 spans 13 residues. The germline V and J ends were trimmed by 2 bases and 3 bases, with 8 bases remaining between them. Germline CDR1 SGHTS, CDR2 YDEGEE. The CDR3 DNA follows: TGTGCCAGCAGCTTTCAAACTAAAGAGACCCAGTACTTC. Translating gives CASSFQTKETQYF. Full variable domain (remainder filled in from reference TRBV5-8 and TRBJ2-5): EAGVTQSPTHLIKTRGQQATLRCSPISGHTSVYWYQQALGLGLQFLLWYDEGEERNRGNFPPRFSGRQFPNYSSELNVNALELEDSALYLCASSFQTKETQYFGPGTRLLVL.

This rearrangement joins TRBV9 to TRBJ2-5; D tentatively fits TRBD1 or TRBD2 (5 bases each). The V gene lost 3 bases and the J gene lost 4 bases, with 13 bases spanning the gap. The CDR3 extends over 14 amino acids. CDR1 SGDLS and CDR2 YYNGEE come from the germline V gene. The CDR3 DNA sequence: TGTGCCAGCAGCGGCGAGTCGAGGGGAGAGACCCAGTACTTC. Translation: CASSGESRGETQYF.

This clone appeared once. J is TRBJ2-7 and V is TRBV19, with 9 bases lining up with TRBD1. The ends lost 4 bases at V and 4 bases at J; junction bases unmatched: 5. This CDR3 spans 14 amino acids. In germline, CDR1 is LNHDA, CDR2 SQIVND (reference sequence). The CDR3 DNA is TGTGCCAGTAGTACCTCGACAGGGGGATACGAGCAGTACTTC. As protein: CASSTSTGGYEQYF.

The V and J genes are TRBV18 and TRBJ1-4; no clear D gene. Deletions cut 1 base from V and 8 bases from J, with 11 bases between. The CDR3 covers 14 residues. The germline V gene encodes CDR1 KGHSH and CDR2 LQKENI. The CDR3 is CASSPQGRMEKLFF. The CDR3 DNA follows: TGTGCCAGCTCACCACAGGGCAGAATGGAAAAACTGTTTTTT.

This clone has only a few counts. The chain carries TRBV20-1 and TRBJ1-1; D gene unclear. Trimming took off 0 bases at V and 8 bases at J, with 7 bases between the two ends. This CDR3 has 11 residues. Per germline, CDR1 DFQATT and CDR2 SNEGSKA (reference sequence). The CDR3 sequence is CSAREVPEAFF. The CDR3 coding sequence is TGCAGTGCTAGAGAAGTACCGGAAGCTTTCTTT.

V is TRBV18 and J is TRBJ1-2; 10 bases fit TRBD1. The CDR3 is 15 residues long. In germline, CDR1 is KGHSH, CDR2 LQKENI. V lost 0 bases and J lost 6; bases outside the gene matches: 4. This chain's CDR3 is CASSPPGTGVDGYTF. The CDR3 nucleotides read TGTGCCAGCTCACCACCCGGGACAGGGGTAGATGGCTACACCTTC.

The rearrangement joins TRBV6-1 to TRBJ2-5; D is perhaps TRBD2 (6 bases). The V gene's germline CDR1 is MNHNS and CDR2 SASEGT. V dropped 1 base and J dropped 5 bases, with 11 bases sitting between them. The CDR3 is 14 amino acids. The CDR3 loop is CASSEGGLVETQYF. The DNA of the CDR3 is TGTGCCAGCAGTGAAGGGGGACTCGTGGAGACCCAGTACTTC.

The CDR3 region has the DNA TGTGCCAGCAGTGAAGTAGACTCCTGGGATGAGCAGTTCTTC. Protein product: CASSEVDSWDEQFF. The chain combines TRBV25-1 with TRBJ2-1; no reliable D call. Germline V CDR1 and CDR2: MGHDK, SYGVNS. This CDR3 has 14 residues. Between the trimmed V and J ends, which lost 2 bases and 8 bases, there was a span of 13 bases. Together with reference TRBV25-1 and TRBJ2-1, the CDR3 gives the full variable domain: EADIYQTPRYLVIGTGKKITLECSQTMGHDKMYWYQQDPGMELHLIHYSYGVNSTEKGDLSSESTVSRIRTEHFPLTLESARPSHTSQYLCASSEVDSWDEQFFGPGTRLTVL.

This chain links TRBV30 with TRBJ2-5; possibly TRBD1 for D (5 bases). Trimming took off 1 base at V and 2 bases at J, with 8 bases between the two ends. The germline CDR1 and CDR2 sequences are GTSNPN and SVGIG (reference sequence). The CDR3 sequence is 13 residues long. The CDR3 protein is CAWSAQAQETQYF. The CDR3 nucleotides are TGTGCCTGGAGTGCACAGGCACAAGAGACCCAGTACTTC. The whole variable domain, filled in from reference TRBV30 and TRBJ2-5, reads SQTIHQWPATLVQPVGSPLSLECTVEGTSNPNLYWYRQAAGRGLQLLFYSVGIGQISSEVPQNLSASRPQDRQFILSSKKLLLSDSGFYLCAWSAQAQETQYFGPGTRLLVL.

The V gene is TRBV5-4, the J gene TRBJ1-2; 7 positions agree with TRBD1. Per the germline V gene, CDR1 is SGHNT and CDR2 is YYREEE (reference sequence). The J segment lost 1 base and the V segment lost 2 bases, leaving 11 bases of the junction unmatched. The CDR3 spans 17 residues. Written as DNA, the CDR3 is TGTGCCAGCAGCTTTGGAAGGCGGGACAGTTATAACTATGGCTACACCTTC. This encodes CASSFGRRDSYNYGYTF.

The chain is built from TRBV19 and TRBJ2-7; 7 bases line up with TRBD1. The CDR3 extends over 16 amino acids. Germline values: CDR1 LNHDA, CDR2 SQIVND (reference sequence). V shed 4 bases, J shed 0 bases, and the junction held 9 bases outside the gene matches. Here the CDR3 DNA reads TGTGCCAGTAGTAACTACGGACAGGCCAACTCCTACGAGCAGTACTTC. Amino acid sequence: CASSNYGQANSYEQYF.